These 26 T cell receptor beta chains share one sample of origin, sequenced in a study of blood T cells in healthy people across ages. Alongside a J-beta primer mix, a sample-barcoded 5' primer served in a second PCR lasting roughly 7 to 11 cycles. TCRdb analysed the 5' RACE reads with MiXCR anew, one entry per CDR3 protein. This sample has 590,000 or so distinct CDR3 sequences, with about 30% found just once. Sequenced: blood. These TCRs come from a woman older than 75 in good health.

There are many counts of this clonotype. This CDR3 reads CASSLEGDSYNEQFF. Here the CDR3 DNA reads TGTGCCAGCAGCTTGGAGGGCGACTCCTACAATGAGCAGTTCTTC. V gene TRBV5-5 combines with J gene TRBJ2-1; no reliable D call. The CDR3 is made up of 15 amino acids. The V gene lost 0 bases and the J gene lost 0 bases, with 7 bases spanning the gap. Germline loops: CDR1 SGHKS, CDR2 YYEKEE (reference sequence).

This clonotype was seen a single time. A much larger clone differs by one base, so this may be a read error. CDR3 nucleotide sequence: TGTGCCAGCAGCCTAGGGATTTGGTCTGAAGCTTTCTTT. It encodes CASSLGIWSEAFF. This chain uses TRBV7-4 with TRBJ1-1; D is undetermined. CDR1 is SGHVT, CDR2 SQSDAQ, per germline. With 5 bases removed from V and 6 bases from J, the gap between germline ends came to 13 bases. There are 13 residues in the CDR3.

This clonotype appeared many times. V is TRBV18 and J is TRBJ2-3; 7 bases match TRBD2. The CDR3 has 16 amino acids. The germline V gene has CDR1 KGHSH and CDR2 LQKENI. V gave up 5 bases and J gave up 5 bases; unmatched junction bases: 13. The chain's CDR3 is CASSTLSPGGRDTQYF. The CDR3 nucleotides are TGTGCCAGCTCAACTCTCTCCCCGGGGGGTAGAGATACGCAGTATTTT.

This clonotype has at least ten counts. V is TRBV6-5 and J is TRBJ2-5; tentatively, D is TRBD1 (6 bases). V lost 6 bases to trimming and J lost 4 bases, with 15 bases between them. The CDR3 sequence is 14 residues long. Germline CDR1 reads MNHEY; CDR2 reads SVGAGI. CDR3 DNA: TGTGCCAGCAGCTCGGACAGAGGTTCAGAGACCCAGTACTTC. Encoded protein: CASSSDRGSETQYF.

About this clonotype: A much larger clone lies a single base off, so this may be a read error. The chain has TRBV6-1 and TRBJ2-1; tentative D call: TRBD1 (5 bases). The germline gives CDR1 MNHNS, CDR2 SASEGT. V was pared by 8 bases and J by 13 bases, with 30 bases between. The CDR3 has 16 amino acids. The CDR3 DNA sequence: TGTGCCAGCGTCAGTGTGCCGGCAGGGAAAGGAGAGACCCAGTTCTTC. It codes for CASVSVPAGKGETQFF.

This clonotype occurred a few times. CDR3 sequence reads: CAWSVPRASFGTEAFF. As DNA, the CDR3 is TGTGCCTGGAGTGTACCCAGGGCTTCATTTGGGACTGAAGCTTTCTTT. The chain carries TRBV30 and TRBJ1-1, with D perhaps TRBD1 (5 bases). The CDR3 has 16 amino acids. CDR1 and CDR2 (germline): GTSNPN, SVGIG (reference sequence). Trimming shortened V by 0 bases and J by 5 bases, and 19 bases separated the two germline ends.

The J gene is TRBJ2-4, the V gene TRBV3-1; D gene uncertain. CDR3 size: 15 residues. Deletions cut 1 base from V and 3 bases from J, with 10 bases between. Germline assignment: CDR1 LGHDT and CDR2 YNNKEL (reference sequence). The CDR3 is CASSQVGFVKNIQYF. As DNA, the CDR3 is TGTGCCAGCAGCCAAGTGGGGTTTGTCAAAAACATTCAGTACTTC.

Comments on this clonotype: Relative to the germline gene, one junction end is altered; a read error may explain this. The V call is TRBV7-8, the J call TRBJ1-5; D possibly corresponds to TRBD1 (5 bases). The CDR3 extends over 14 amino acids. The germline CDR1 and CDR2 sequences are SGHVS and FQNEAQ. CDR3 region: CASSLQGPNRPQHF. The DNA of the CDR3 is TGTGCCAGCAGCTTACAGGGTCCGAATCGGCCCCAGCATTTT.

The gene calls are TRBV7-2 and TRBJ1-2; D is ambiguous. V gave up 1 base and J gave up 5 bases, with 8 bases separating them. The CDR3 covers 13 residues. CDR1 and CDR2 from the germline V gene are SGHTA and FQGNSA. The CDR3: CASSLGSPYGYTF. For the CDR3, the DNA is TGTGCCAGCAGCTTAGGGAGTCCTTATGGCTACACCTTC.

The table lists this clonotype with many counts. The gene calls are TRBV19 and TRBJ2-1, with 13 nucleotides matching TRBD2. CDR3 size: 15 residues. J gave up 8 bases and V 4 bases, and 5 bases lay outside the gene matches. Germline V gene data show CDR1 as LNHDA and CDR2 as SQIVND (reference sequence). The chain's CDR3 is CASSSTSGGEHEQFF. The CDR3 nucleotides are TGTGCCAGTAGTAGTACTAGCGGGGGGGAACATGAGCAGTTCTTC.

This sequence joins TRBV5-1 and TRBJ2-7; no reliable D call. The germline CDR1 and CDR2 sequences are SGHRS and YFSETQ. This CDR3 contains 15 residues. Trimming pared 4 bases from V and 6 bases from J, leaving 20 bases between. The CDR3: CASSRTTGAGAEQYF. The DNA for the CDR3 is TGCGCCAGCAGCAGGACCACCGGTGCTGGTGCCGAGCAGTACTTC.

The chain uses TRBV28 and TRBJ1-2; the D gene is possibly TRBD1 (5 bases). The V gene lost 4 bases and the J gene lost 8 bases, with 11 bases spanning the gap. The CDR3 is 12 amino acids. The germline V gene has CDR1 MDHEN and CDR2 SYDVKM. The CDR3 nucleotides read TGTGCCAGCAGTTCGTACAGGTTGGGCTACACCTTC. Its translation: CASSSYRLGYTF.

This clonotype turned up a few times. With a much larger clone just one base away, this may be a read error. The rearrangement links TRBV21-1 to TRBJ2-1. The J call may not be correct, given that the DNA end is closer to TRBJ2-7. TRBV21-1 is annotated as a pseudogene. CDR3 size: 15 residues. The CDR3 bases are TGTGCCAGCAGCCCAAGTACGGACTCCCACAATGAGCAGTACTTC. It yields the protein CASSPSTDSHNEQYF.

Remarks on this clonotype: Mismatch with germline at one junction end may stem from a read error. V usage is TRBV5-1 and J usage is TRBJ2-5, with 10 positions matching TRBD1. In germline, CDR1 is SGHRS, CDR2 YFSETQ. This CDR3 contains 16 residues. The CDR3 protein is CTSSSGQGRTRETQYF. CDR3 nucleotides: TGCACCAGCAGCTCGGGACAGGGGCGGACGCGAGAGACCCAGTACTTC.

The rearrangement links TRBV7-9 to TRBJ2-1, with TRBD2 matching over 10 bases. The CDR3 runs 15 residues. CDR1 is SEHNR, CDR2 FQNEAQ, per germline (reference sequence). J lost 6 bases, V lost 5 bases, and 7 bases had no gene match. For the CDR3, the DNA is TGTGCCAGCAGCCCAACCCTAGCGGGAGCCAATGAGCAGTTCTTC. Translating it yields CASSPTLAGANEQFF.

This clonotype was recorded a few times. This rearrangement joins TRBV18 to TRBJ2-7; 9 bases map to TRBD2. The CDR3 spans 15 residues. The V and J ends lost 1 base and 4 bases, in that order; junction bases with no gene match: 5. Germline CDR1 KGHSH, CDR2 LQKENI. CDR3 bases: TGTGCCAGCTCACCACGGGAGAGCGGGGGGTACGAGCAGTACTTC. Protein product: CASSPRESGGYEQYF.

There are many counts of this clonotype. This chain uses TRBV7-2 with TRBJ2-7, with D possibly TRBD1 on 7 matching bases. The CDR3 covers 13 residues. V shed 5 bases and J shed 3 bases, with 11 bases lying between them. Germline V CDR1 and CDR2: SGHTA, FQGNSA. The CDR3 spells CASSRQGGYEQYF. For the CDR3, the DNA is TGTGCCAGCAGCCGACAGGGAGGCTACGAGCAGTACTTC. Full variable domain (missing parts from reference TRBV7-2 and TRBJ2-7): GAGVSQSPSNKVTEKGKDVELRCDPISGHTALYWYRQSLGQGLEFLIYFQGNSAPDKSGLPSDRFSAERTGGSVSTLTIQRTQQEDSAVYLCASSRQGGYEQYFGPGTRLTVT.

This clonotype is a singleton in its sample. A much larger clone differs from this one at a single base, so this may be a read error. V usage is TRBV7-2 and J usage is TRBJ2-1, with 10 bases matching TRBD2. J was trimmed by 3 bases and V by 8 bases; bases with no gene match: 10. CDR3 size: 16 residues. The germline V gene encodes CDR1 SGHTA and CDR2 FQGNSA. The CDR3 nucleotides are TGTGCCAGCGGCTCCACCAGCGGGGGGGACTACAATGAGCAGTTCTTC. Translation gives CASGSTSGGDYNEQFF.

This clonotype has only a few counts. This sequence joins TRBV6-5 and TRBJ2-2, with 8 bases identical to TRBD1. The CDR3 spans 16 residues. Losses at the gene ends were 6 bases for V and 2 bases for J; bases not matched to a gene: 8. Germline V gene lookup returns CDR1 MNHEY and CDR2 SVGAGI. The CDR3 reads CASSRGQGFNTGELFF. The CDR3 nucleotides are TGTGCCAGCAGCAGAGGACAGGGTTTTAACACCGGGGAGCTGTTTTTT.

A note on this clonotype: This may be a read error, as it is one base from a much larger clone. The CDR3, as DNA: TGCAGTGCTAGTGAACAGGGGAAAGGGGTCAACGTCCTGACTTTC. Amino acids: CSASEQGKGVNVLTF. V gene TRBV20-1 combines with J gene TRBJ2-6, with 7 nucleotides matching TRBD1. The length of the CDR3 is 15 residues. Germline values: CDR1 DFQATT, CDR2 SNEGSKA (reference sequence).

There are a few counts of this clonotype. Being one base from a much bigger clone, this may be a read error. The CDR3, as DNA: TGTGCCAGCAGCTTGCAGGGGAGGAGCGAGCAGTACTTC. Residues: CASSLQGRSEQYF. The J gene is TRBJ2-7, the V gene TRBV7-2; D assignment may be TRBD1 or TRBD2 (6 bases each). Trimming removed 3 bases from V and 6 bases from J, with 12 bases in between. Per germline, CDR1 SGHTA and CDR2 FQGNSA. CDR3 length: 13 residues.

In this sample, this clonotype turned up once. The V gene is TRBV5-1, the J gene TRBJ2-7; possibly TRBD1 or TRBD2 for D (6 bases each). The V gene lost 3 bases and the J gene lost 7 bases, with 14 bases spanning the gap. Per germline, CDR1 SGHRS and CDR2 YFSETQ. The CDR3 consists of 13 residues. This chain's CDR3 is CASSWGADSEQYF. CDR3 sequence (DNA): TGCGCCAGCAGCTGGGGGGCTGACAGTGAGCAGTACTTC. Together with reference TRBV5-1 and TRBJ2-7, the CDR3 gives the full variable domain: KAGVTQTPRYLIKTRGQQVTLSCSPISGHRSVSWYQQTPGQGLQFLFEYFSETQRNKGNFPGRFSGRQFSNSRSEMNVSTLELGDSALYLCASSWGADSEQYFGPGTRLTVT.

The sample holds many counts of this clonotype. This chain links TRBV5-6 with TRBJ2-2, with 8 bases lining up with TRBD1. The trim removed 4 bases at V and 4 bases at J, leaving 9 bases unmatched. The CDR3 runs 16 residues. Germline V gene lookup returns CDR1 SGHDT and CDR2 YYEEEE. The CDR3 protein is CASSADQGASTGELFF. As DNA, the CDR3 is TGTGCCAGCAGCGCCGACCAGGGGGCGAGCACCGGGGAGCTGTTTTTT.

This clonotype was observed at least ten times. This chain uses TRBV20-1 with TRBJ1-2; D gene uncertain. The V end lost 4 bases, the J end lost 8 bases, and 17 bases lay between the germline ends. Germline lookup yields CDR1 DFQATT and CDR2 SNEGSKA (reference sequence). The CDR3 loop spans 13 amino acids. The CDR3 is CSAIPSPLRGYTF. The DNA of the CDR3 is TGCAGTGCTATCCCTTCCCCCCTGAGAGGCTACACCTTC.

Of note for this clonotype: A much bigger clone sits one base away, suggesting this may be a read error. CDR3 DNA sequence: TGTGCCTGCAGTTACTCGGAGACACCCTATGGCTACACCTTC. Its protein is CACSYSETPYGYTF. The chain joins TRBV6-2 or TRBV6-3 to TRBJ1-2, with D unresolved. The germline gives CDR1 MNHEY, CDR2 SVGEGT. The CDR3 totals 14 residues.

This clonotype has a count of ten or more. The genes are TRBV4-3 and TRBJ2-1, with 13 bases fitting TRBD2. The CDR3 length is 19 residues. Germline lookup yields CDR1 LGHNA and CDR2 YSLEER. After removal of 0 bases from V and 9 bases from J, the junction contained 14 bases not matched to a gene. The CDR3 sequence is CASSQDASGTSGARVEQFF. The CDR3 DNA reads TGCGCCAGCAGCCAAGATGCCTCTGGGACTAGCGGGGCCAGGGTTGAGCAGTTCTTC.